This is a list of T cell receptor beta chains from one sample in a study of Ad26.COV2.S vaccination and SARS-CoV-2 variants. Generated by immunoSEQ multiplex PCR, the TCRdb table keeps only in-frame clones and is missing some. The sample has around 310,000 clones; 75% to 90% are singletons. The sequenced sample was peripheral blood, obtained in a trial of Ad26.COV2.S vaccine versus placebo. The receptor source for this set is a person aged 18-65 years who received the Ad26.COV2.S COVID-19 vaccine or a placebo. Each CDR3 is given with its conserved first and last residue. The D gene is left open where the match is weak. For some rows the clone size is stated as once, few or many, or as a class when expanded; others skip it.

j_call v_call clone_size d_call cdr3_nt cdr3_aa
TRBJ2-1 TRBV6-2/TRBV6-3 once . TGTGCCAGCAGTTACGCCCGGACAAGCTCCTACAATGAGCAGTTCTTC CASSYARTSSYNEQFF
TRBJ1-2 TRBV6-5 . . TGTGCCAGCAGCCCCGACAACTATGGCTACACCTTC CASSPDNYGYTF
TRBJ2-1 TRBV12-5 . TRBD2 TGTGCTAGTCGGTCGAGCGGGGGGGCGAATGAGCAGTTCTTC CASRSSGGANEQFF
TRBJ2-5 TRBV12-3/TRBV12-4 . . TGTGCCAGCAGTTTAGCCGACCCGGGGACCCAGTACTTC CASSLADPGTQYF
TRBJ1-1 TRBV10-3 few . TGTGCCATCAGTCGGGGAGGGGGAAACACTGAAGCTTTCTTT CAISRGGGNTEAFF
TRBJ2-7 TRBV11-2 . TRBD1 TGTGCCAGCAGCTTAGGAGTGGGACAGGGGTTCGAGCAGTACTTC CASSLGVGQGFEQYF
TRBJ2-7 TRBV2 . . TGTGCCAGCACCGAGGGAATCGAGCAGTACTTC CASTEGIEQYF
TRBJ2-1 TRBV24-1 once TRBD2 TGTGCCACGGCGCAGGGCGGGGGATACAATGAGCAGTTCTTC CATAQGGGYNEQFF
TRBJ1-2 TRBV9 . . TGTGCCAGCAGCCTTGACTCTCCCTCCCTTAACTATGGCTACACCTTC CASSLDSPSLNYGYTF
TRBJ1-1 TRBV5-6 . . TGTGCCAGCAGCTTCGGTCTGGCCACTGAAGCTTTCTTT CASSFGLATEAFF
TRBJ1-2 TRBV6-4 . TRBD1 TGTGCCAGCAGGCGGGACAGCGCTACTGGGCCCAACTATGGCTACACCTTC CASRRDSATGPNYGYTF
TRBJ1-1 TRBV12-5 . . TGTGCTAGTGGTTTGGTACGGGACACAGGGAGAGGCCCTGAAGCTTTCTTT CASGLVRDTGRGPEAFF
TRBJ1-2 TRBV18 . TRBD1 TGTGCCAGCTCAACTCGGACAGGAATGTTCTATGGCTACACCTTC CASSTRTGMFYGYTF
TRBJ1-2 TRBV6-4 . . TGTGCCAGCAGTGACTCTGGGGGGCACTATGGCTACACCTTC CASSDSGGHYGYTF
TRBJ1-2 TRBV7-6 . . TGTGCCAGCAGCTTAGGTGGCAGGGGAGCGTATGACTATGGCTACACCTTC CASSLGGRGAYDYGYTF
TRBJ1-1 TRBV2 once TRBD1 TGTGCCAGCAGTGATGGGACAGGGGGCGAAGACACTGAAGCTTTCTTT CASSDGTGGEDTEAFF
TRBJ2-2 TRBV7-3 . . TGTGCCAGCAGCTCGGACCTTACCGGGGAGCTGTTTTTT CASSSDLTGELFF
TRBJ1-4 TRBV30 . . TGTGCCTGGAGTATGGGTCCTGCTAATGAAAAACTGTTTTTT CAWSMGPANEKLFF
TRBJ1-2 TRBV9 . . TGTGCCAGCAGCGTAGGTCCGGATTATGGCTACACCTTC CASSVGPDYGYTF
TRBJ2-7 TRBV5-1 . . TGCGCCAGCAGCTCGGACGGCCTACTAGAGCAGTACTTC CASSSDGLLEQYF
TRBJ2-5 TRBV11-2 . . TGTGCCAGCAGCCAATACCGACAAACCCAAGAGACCCAGTACTTC CASSQYRQTQETQYF
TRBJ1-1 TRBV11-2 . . TGTGCCAGCAGCTTAGATCGGATCAGGGGAGCTTTCTTT CASSLDRIRGAFF
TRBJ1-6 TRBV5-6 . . TGTGCCAGCAGCTTGCTAAATTCAGCAGGGGCGCCCCTCCACTTT CASSLLNSAGAPLHF